These 16 T cell receptor beta chains were sequenced from one sample in a study of patients and donors after allogeneic stem cell transplantation. MiXCR was run by TCRdb on the RT-PCR reads, yielding one entry per CDR3 protein. The sample consists of 920,000 or so distinct CDR3 sequences, approximately 18% of them appearing once. The sample was blood, either unsorted or a sorted T cell fraction (not recorded which). The receptors originated from a human donor who was either an allogeneic HSCT recipient or a stem cell or donor lymphocyte infusion donor (not recorded which). It is not recorded whose cells these are; they may come from a transplant donor.

The chain couples TRBV29-1 to TRBJ2-5, with D possibly matching TRBD1 (6 bases). The CDR3 has 14 amino acids. V was cut by 2 bases and J by 5 bases, with 15 bases left in between. Per the germline V gene, CDR1 is SQVTM and CDR2 is ANQGSEA. CDR3 residues: CSVERRTVRETQYF. The CDR3 DNA reads TGCAGCGTTGAAAGGCGGACAGTCCGGGAGACCCAGTACTTC.

This sequence joins TRBV19 and TRBJ1-5, with TRBD1 matching over 11 bases. The ends lost 5 bases at V and 7 bases at J; junction bases unmatched: 7. Germline V gives CDR1 LNHDA, CDR2 SQIVND (reference sequence). The CDR3 covers 15 residues. In nucleotides, the CDR3 is TGTGCCAGTAGTGGCCGGACAGGGGGCAGGCAGCCCCAGCATTTT. This gives the protein CASSGRTGGRQPQHF.

The chain has TRBV5-1 and TRBJ1-5; unclear D gene. The germline V gene has CDR1 SGHRS and CDR2 YFSETQ. Trimming pared 4 bases from V and 6 bases from J, leaving 17 bases between. The CDR3 covers 15 residues. The CDR3 here is CASSLHDGAGQPQHF. The CDR3 DNA reads TGCGCCAGCAGCCTCCACGACGGCGCGGGTCAGCCCCAGCATTTT.

The chain employs TRBV7-9 and TRBJ1-2; weak D call: TRBD1 (6 bases). Trimming took off 4 bases at V and 7 bases at J, with 10 bases between the two ends. CDR1 is SEHNR and CDR2 is FQNEAQ in the germline V gene (reference sequence). The CDR3 sequence is 12 residues long. The CDR3 is CASSSDRGGYTF. CDR3 in DNA: TGTGCCAGCAGCTCGGACAGAGGTGGCTACACCTTC.

This chain uses TRBV27 with TRBJ1-2; D possibly corresponds to TRBD1 (6 bases). Trimming cost V 6 bases and J 2 bases, with 16 bases left between them. The CDR3 covers 15 residues. Germline V gene sequence: CDR1 MNHEY, CDR2 SMNVEV (reference sequence). Here the CDR3 reads CASRPLFDRNYGYTF. The CDR3 DNA sequence: TGTGCCAGCAGACCTTTATTTGACAGGAACTATGGCTACACCTTC.

The V call is TRBV5-1, the J call TRBJ1-4, with D tentatively TRBD1 (6 bases). The CDR3 runs 15 residues. Germline assignment: CDR1 SGHRS and CDR2 YFSETQ. V lost 4 bases, J lost 3 bases, and 13 bases lay in between. The CDR3 region is CASSIQQGANEKLFF. DNA for the CDR3: TGCGCCAGCAGCATCCAACAGGGTGCTAATGAAAAACTGTTTTTT.

The chain employs TRBV7-9 and TRBJ2-5; D gene ambiguous. The germline V and J ends were trimmed by 5 bases and 4 bases, with 14 bases remaining between them. This CDR3 is 14 amino acids long. CDR1 is SEHNR and CDR2 is FQNEAQ in the germline V gene (reference sequence). The CDR3 DNA follows: TGTGCCAGCAGCCTACGTGTGGACGGAGAGACCCAGTACTTC. This sequence encodes CASSLRVDGETQYF.

The sample holds a few counts of this clonotype. The chain joins TRBV20-1 to TRBJ1-2; D remains unclear. Germline V gene lookup returns CDR1 DFQATT and CDR2 SNEGSKA (reference sequence). V was clipped by 0 bases and J by 7 bases, with 12 bases between them. The CDR3 length is 13 residues. The CDR3 nucleotides are TGCAGTGCTAGAGATCCCCGGGTCTCTGGCTACACCTTC. Its translation: CSARDPRVSGYTF.

The gene calls are TRBV20-1 and TRBJ2-7, with D perhaps TRBD2 (7 bases). V was trimmed by 3 bases and J by 2 bases, leaving 14 bases between them. CDR1 and CDR2 (germline): DFQATT, SNEGSKA (reference sequence). This CDR3 contains 14 residues. The CDR3 DNA sequence: TGCAGTGCTAGTGGCGGGGGCAAACCCTACGAGCAGTACTTC. This translates into CSASGGGKPYEQYF.

This clonotype was seen a few times. The chain joins TRBV6-1 to TRBJ2-7; 7 bases fit TRBD1. In germline, CDR1 is MNHNS, CDR2 SASEGT. V shed 9 bases, J shed 2 bases, and the junction held 10 bases outside the gene matches. The CDR3 is made up of 14 amino acids. In nucleotides, the CDR3 is TGTGCCAGAATAGACAGGGCGGCCACCTACGAGCAGTACTTC. Its protein product is CARIDRAATYEQYF.

This rearrangement joins TRBV29-1 to TRBJ2-7; the match to TRBD1 covers 8 bases. Looked up from germline, CDR1 is SQVTM and CDR2 is ANQGSEA. The junction had 6 bases not matched to a gene; V was cut back by 6 bases and J by 2 bases. The CDR3 is 13 amino acids. As DNA, the CDR3 is TGCAGCGTCCAGGGGGCCGCTGCCTACGAGCAGTACTTC. It yields the protein CSVQGAAAYEQYF.

This clonotype was observed a handful of times. The rearrangement joins TRBV29-1 to TRBJ1-2; 8 bases fit TRBD1. Germline assignment: CDR1 SQVTM and CDR2 ANQGSEA. Losses at the gene ends were 6 bases for V and 6 bases for J; bases not matched to a gene: 9. This CDR3 has 13 amino acids. As DNA, the CDR3 is TGCAGCGTAACGACAGGGGCAATGGATGGCTACACCTTC. Translated, it gives CSVTTGAMDGYTF.

This clonotype was detected a few times. The chain links TRBV7-2 to TRBJ2-3; 7 bases map to TRBD2. The CDR3 contains 15 residues. V was pared by 3 bases and J by 3 bases, with 6 bases of the junction left unmatched. Germline CDR1 reads SGHTA; CDR2 reads FQGNSA. This chain's CDR3 is CASSLREGMTDTQYF. CDR3 nucleotide sequence: TGTGCCAGCAGCTTGAGGGAGGGGATGACAGATACGCAGTATTTT.

V gene TRBV20-1 combines with J gene TRBJ1-6; 9 positions match TRBD1. This CDR3 is 17 amino acids long. The germline V gene encodes CDR1 DFQATT and CDR2 SNEGSKA (reference sequence). V lost 5 bases and J lost 7; bases outside the gene matches: 15. The CDR3 is CSAEAVGQGFLNSPLHF. The CDR3 bases are TGCAGTGCTGAAGCCGTAGGACAGGGGTTCTTAAATTCACCCCTCCACTTT.

This clonotype was counted many times. The chain links TRBV2 to TRBJ2-7; 12 positions agree with TRBD2. Germline CDR1 reads SNHLY; CDR2 reads FYNNEI. The V and J ends lost 3 bases and 3 bases, in that order; junction bases with no gene match: 9. This CDR3 has 17 residues. CDR3 sequence (DNA): TGTGCCAGCAGTGACGCAGGACTAGCGGGAAGACTCTACGAGCAGTACTTC. This encodes CASSDAGLAGRLYEQYF.

The chain employs TRBV12-3 or TRBV12-4 and TRBJ1-2; tentative D call: TRBD1 (5 bases). V lost 3 bases, J lost 2 bases, and 22 bases lay in between. This CDR3 contains 18 residues. The CDR3 DNA reads TGTGCCAGCAGTTTTAATATAGCCGGGGCCGGGTGGAACTATGGCTACACCTTC. Amino acid sequence: CASSFNIAGAGWNYGYTF.